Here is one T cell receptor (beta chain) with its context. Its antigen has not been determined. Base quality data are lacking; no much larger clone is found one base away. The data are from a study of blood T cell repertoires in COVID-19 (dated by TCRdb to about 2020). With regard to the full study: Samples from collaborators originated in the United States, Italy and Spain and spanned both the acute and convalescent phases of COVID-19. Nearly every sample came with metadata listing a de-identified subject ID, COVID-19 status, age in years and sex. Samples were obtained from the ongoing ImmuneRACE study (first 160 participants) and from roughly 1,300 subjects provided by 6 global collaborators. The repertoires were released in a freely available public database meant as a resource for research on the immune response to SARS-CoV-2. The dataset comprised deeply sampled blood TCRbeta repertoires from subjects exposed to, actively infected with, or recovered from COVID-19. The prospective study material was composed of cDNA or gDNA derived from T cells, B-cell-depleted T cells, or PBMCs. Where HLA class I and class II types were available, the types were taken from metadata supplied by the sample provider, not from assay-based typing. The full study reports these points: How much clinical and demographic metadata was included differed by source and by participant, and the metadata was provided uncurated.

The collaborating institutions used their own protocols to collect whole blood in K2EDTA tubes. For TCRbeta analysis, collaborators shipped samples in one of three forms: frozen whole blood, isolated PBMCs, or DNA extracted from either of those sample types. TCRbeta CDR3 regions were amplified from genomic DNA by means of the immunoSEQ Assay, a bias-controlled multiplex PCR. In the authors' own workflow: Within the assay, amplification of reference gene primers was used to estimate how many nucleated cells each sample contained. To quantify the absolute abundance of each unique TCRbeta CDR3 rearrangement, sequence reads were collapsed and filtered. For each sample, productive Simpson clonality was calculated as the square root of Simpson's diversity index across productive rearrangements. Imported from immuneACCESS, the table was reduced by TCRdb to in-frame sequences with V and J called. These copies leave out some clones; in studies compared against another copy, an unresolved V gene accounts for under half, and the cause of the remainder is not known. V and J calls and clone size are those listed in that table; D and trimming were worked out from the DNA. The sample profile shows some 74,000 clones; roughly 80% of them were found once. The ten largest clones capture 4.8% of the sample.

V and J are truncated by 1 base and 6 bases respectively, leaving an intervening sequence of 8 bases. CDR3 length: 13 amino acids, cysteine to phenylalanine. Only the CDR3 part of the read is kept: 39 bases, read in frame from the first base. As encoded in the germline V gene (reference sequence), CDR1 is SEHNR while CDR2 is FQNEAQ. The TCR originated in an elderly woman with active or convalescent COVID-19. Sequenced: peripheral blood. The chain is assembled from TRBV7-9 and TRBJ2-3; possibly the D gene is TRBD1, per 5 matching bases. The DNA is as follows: TGTGCCAGCAGCTTAGGCTACAGGGATACGCAGTATTTT. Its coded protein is CASSLGYRDTQYF.